This T cell receptor (beta chain) was captured by sequencing in a study of neurological immune-mediated disorders. This clonotype was detected ten times or more. MiXCR was run by TCRdb on the 5' RACE reads, yielding one entry per CDR3 protein. This table holds roughly 20,000 distinct CDR3 sequences, approximately 15% found once. The TCR sequence derives from a woman aged 55-69 years with HTLV-1-associated myelopathy (HAM/TSP). What was sequenced was CD4+ T cells from blood.

CDR3 sequence reads: CASSQDLGTDTQYF. CDR3 coding DNA: TGTGCCAGCAGCCAAGATCTGGGCACAGATACGCAGTATTTT. The chain recombines TRBV4-2 with TRBJ2-3, with D unclear. The CDR3 runs 14 residues. Trimming stripped 0 bases from V and 1 base from J, with 5 bases between. Germline CDR1 and CDR2: LGHNA and YNFKEQ.